The 25 T cell receptor beta chains reported below all come from one sample, sequenced in a study of shared clonotypes between healthy human individuals. TCRdb's table, derived via immunoSEQ multiplex PCR, lists solely in-frame clones and lacks some. The table includes some 690,000 clones, around 90% detected once. Sequences were obtained from memory CD8+ T cells from PBMCs. The subset was: CD45RO+ cells pooled with CCR7-negative TemRA cells. These TCRs come from a man aged 18 to 35 in good health. Some clones in this sample may be carry-over from other donors' samples.

The genes are TRBV27 and TRBJ2-7, with a tentative D call TRBD2 (6 bases). This CDR3 region has 14 residues. From germline, CDR1 is MNHEY and CDR2 SMNVEV (reference sequence). Between the trimmed V and J ends, which lost 8 bases and 4 bases, there was a span of 18 bases. CDR3 bases: TGTGCCAGCTTAAACGGGACTTCTCGATACGAGCAGTACTTC. It yields the protein CASLNGTSRYEQYF.

The chain joins TRBV9 to TRBJ2-1, with D possibly TRBD1 on 6 matching bases. Germline V gene sequence: CDR1 SGDLS, CDR2 YYNGEE. The V end lost 0 bases, the J end lost 9 bases, and 16 bases lay between the germline ends. This CDR3 is built from 15 residues. CDR3 sequence (DNA): TGTGCCAGCAGCGTAGCCGGTGGGGGCGCTGGTGAGCAGTTCTTC. It codes for CASSVAGGGAGEQFF.

This rearrangement joins TRBV29-1 to TRBJ1-2; 7 bases map to TRBD1. V trimming: 6 bases; J trimming: 6 bases; junction bases outside the gene matches: 13. The CDR3 covers 14 residues. The germline CDR1 and CDR2 sequences are SQVTM and ANQGSEA. CDR3 sequence: CSVFPDRADHGYTF. The CDR3 DNA reads as TGCAGCGTATTTCCAGACAGGGCTGACCATGGCTACACCTTC. The variable domain in full, with the rest retrieved from reference TRBV29-1 and TRBJ1-2, is SAVISQKPSRDICQRGTSLTIQCQVDSQVTMMFWYRQQPGQSLTLIATANQGSEATYESGFVIDKFPISRPNLTFSTLTVSNMSPEDSSIYLCSVFPDRADHGYTFGSGTRLTVV.

The rearrangement joins TRBV5-1 to TRBJ2-1; 8 bases line up with TRBD2. The CDR3 has 16 amino acids. Germline V gene lookup returns CDR1 SGHRS and CDR2 YFSETQ. V lost 5 bases and J lost 2; bases outside the gene matches: 9. This CDR3 is CASRSPLAAAYNEQFF. In DNA form, the CDR3 reads TGCGCCAGCAGGAGCCCACTAGCGGCAGCCTACAATGAGCAGTTCTTC.

The chain employs TRBV27 and TRBJ2-1; 14 nucleotides line up with TRBD2. V shed 4 bases and J 8 bases; nucleotides not matched to a gene: 7. Per germline, CDR1 MNHEY and CDR2 SMNVEV (reference sequence). The CDR3 has 16 amino acids. CDR3 bases: TGTGCCAGCAGTTGGTCGGGACTAGCGGGAGAGTATGAGCAGTTCTTC. Translating it yields CASSWSGLAGEYEQFF.

This chain joins TRBV10-3 and TRBJ2-1, with D perhaps matching TRBD2 (6 bases). The CDR3 runs to 13 residues. The V end lost 4 bases, the J end lost 10 bases, and 14 bases lay between the germline ends. The germline V gene has CDR1 ENHRY and CDR2 SYGVKD. Here the CDR3 DNA reads TGTGCCATCAGTGGGGACTCGTCCGGGGAGCAGTTCTTC. It codes for CAISGDSSGEQFF.

The chain is built from TRBV19 and TRBJ1-2; D not resolved. V was trimmed by 8 bases and J by 6 bases, leaving 13 bases between them. Germline CDR1 LNHDA, CDR2 SQIVND (reference sequence). The CDR3 sequence is 12 residues long. The DNA for the CDR3 is TGTGCCAGTTCCCCCCGGGCGGATGGCTACACCTTC. It specifies CASSPRADGYTF. Full variable domain (rest looked up from reference TRBV19 and TRBJ1-2): DGGITQSPKYLFRKEGQNVTLSCEQNLNHDAMYWYRQDPGQGLRLIYYSQIVNDFQKGDIAEGYSVSREKKESFPLTVTSAQKNPTAFYLCASSPRADGYTFGSGTRLTVV.

This chain links TRBV19 with TRBJ1-5; 9 bases fit TRBD1. The V and J ends lost 6 bases and 3 bases, in that order; junction bases with no gene match: 3. Germline assignment: CDR1 LNHDA and CDR2 SQIVND (reference sequence). The CDR3 runs 14 residues. CDR3 loop: CASSGQGFNQPQHF. Written as DNA, the CDR3 is TGTGCCAGTAGCGGACAGGGGTTCAATCAGCCCCAGCATTTT.

V gene TRBV27 combines with J gene TRBJ1-2; no definite D call. Germline CDR1 is MNHEY and CDR2 is SMNVEV (reference sequence). The germline V and J ends were trimmed by 6 bases and 6 bases, with 14 bases remaining between them. CDR3 length: 13 residues. Here the CDR3 reads CASSLSRVDGYTF. The CDR3 coding sequence is TGTGCCAGCAGCCTATCCCGGGTCGATGGCTACACCTTC.

In nucleotides, the CDR3 is TGTGCCAGCAGCTCGATAGCGGGAGTCTTAATCCCCCACGAGCAGTACTTC. Protein product: CASSSIAGVLIPHEQYF. This chain joins TRBV7-2 and TRBJ2-7; 9 bases map to TRBD2. CDR3 length equals 17 residues. The germline CDR1 and CDR2 sequences are SGHTA and FQGNSA. The V segment lost 4 bases and the J segment 5 bases; nucleotides outside the gene matches: 15.

The chain has TRBV4-2 and TRBJ2-5, with 9 positions matching TRBD2. The tail of the sequence fits TRBJ2-7 better, so the J call may be wrong. Germline V lookup: CDR1 LGHNA, CDR2 YNFKEQ. The length of the CDR3 is 15 residues. CDR3: CASSQTSGATYEQYF. CDR3 nucleotides: TGTGCCAGCAGCCAGACTAGCGGTGCAACCTACGAGCAGTACTTC.

The chain employs TRBV28 and TRBJ2-7; tentative D call: TRBD2 (6 bases). This CDR3 comprises 14 residues. CDR1 is MDHEN, CDR2 SYDVKM, per germline. V was cut by 7 bases and J by 2 bases, with 15 bases left in between. DNA of the CDR3: TGTGCCAGCACTCTCACTGGGGGGACCTACGAGCAGTACTTC. Translated, it gives CASTLTGGTYEQYF.

Written as DNA, the CDR3 is TGTGCCAGCAGCTTAGGGGGGTCCCGCACAGATACGCAGTATTTT. This sequence encodes CASSLGGSRTDTQYF. The chain joins TRBV13 to TRBJ2-3; D unresolved. Germline-derived CDR1 and CDR2 are PRHDT and FYEKMQ (reference sequence). CDR3 length equals 15 residues. V lost 0 bases to trimming and J lost 1 base, with 8 bases between them.

This clone was seen just once. The chain employs TRBV15 and TRBJ2-7, with 9 bases aligning to TRBD2. The CDR3 has 16 amino acids. V lost 5 bases to trimming and J lost 0 bases; unmatched junction nucleotides: 8. Germline CDR1 is LNHNV and CDR2 is YYDKDF (reference sequence). CDR3 loop: CATSASRTSASYEQYF. The CDR3 nucleotides read TGTGCCACCAGCGCTTCCAGGACTAGCGCCTCCTACGAGCAGTACTTC.

The chain combines TRBV19 with TRBJ1-1; 8 bases are shared with TRBD1. Trimming cost V 3 bases and J 2 bases; bases outside gene matches: 5. The CDR3 totals 15 residues. Germline CDR1 reads LNHDA; CDR2 reads SQIVND (reference sequence). CDR3 sequence: CASSMDRAYNTEAFF. CDR3 DNA: TGTGCCAGTAGTATGGACAGGGCCTATAACACTGAAGCTTTCTTT.

The chain couples TRBV4-1 to TRBJ2-7; 7 nucleotides line up with TRBD1. Germline-derived CDR1 and CDR2 are MGHRA and YSYEKL. CDR3 length: 13 amino acids. J was trimmed by 3 bases and V by 3 bases; bases with no gene match: 2. CDR3 protein: CASSQGQHYEQYF. CDR3 in DNA: TGCGCCAGCAGCCAGGGACAGCACTACGAGCAGTACTTC.

The chain uses TRBV27 and TRBJ2-2; D not certain. Trimming left V 6 bases short and J 1 base short, with 6 bases between. The V gene's germline CDR1 is MNHEY and CDR2 SMNVEV (reference sequence). The CDR3 totals 13 residues. In DNA, the CDR3 is TGTGCCAGCAGGGTAATGAACACCGGGGAGCTGTTTTTT. Its translation: CASRVMNTGELFF.

The J gene is TRBJ2-3, the V gene TRBV10-3; a possible D gene is TRBD2 (5 bases). The germline V and J ends were trimmed by 6 bases and 7 bases, with 23 bases remaining between them. The CDR3 length is 16 residues. From germline, CDR1 is ENHRY and CDR2 SYGVKD. The CDR3 sequence: CAIRGDRDIPHNTQYF. As DNA, the CDR3 is TGTGCCATCAGGGGAGATCGTGATATCCCCCATAATACGCAGTATTTT.

The V gene is TRBV9, the J gene TRBJ2-1; the D gene is possibly TRBD2 (5 bases). The V end lost 2 bases, the J end lost 7 bases, and 16 bases lay between the germline ends. The CDR3 has 15 amino acids. Germline assignment: CDR1 SGDLS and CDR2 YYNGEE. CDR3 residues: CASSVTTSYRNEQFF. In nucleotides, the CDR3 is TGTGCCAGCAGCGTCACTACTAGTTACCGAAATGAGCAGTTCTTC.

J is TRBJ1-6 and V is TRBV7-9; D call uncertain. Germline V CDR1 and CDR2: SEHNR, FQNEAQ (reference sequence). The CDR3 is made up of 15 amino acids. The V and J ends lost 5 bases and 2 bases respectively, with 10 bases between them. The CDR3 spells CASSDTYAYNSPLHF. CDR3 coding DNA: TGTGCCAGCAGCGACACCTACGCCTATAATTCACCCCTCCACTTT.

The genes are TRBV6-1 and TRBJ2-2, with 10 bases identical to TRBD2. The CDR3 has 18 amino acids. J lost 4 bases, V lost 2 bases, and 10 bases had no gene match. Germline V CDR1 and CDR2: MNHNS, SASEGT. CDR3 bases: TGTGCCAGCAGTGAATACGCTAGCGGGAGTCTGAGCACCGGGGAGCTGTTTTTT. Translation: CASSEYASGSLSTGELFF.

This clone appeared a few times. V gene TRBV4-1 combines with J gene TRBJ1-2; unclear D gene. Trimming removed 0 bases at V and 4 bases at J, with 6 bases between. There are 13 residues in the CDR3. The germline V gene has CDR1 MGHRA and CDR2 YSYEKL. The CDR3 sequence: CASSQDSTYGYTF. In nucleotides, the CDR3 is TGCGCCAGCAGCCAAGATTCAACCTATGGCTACACCTTC.

The chain couples TRBV5-1 to TRBJ2-3; D is unresolved. Germline values: CDR1 SGHRS, CDR2 YFSETQ. This CDR3 has 14 amino acids. V lost 2 bases and J lost 0, with 7 bases in between. CDR3 coding DNA: TGCGCCAGCAGCTTCCACTCTAGCACAGATACGCAGTATTTT. Translation: CASSFHSSTDTQYF. The entire variable domain, with the rest obtained from reference TRBV5-1 and TRBJ2-3, is as follows: KAGVTQTPRYLIKTRGQQVTLSCSPISGHRSVSWYQQTPGQGLQFLFEYFSETQRNKGNFPGRFSGRQFSNSRSEMNVSTLELGDSALYLCASSFHSSTDTQYFGPGTRLTVL.

V is TRBV9 and J is TRBJ2-1, with 10 bases identical to TRBD2. V was clipped by 2 bases and J by 0 bases; unmatched bases: 11. Germline-derived CDR1 and CDR2 are SGDLS and YYNGEE. CDR3 length: 19 residues. CDR3 amino acids: CASSVRTSGYKSSYNEQFF. The CDR3 DNA is TGTGCCAGCAGCGTTAGGACTAGCGGATACAAAAGCTCCTACAATGAGCAGTTCTTC.

This chain links TRBV28 with TRBJ1-1; D is unclear. Germline CDR1 is MDHEN and CDR2 is SYDVKM. Trimming pared 8 bases from V and 4 bases from J, leaving 14 bases between. The CDR3 loop spans 13 amino acids. The DNA of the CDR3 is TGTGCCAGCGTTTGGGCCTCAGGCACTGAAGCTTTCTTT. Translation: CASVWASGTEAFF.